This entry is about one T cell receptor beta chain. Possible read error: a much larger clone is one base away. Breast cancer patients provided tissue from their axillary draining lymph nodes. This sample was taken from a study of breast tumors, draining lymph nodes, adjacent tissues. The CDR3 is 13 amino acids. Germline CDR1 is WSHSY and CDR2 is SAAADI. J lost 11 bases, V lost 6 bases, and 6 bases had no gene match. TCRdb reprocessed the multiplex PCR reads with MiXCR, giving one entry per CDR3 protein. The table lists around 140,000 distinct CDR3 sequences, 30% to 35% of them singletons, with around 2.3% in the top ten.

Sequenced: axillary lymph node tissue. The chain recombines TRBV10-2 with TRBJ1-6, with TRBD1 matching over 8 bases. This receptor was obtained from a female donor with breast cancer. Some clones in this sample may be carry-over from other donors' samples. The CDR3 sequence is CASSDRGIPPLHF. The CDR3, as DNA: TGCGCCAGCAGCGACAGGGGTATCCCACCCCTCCACTTT.